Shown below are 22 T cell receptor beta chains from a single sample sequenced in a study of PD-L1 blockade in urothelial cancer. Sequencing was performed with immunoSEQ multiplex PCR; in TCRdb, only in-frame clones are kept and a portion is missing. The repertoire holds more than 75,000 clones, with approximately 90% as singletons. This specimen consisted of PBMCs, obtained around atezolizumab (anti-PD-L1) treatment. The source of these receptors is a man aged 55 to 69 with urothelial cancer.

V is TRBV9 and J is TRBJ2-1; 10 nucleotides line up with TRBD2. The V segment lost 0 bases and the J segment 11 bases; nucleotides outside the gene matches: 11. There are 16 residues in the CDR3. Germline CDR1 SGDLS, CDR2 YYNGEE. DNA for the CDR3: TGTGCCAGCAGCGTAGGATCATCAGCGGGGGGGATGAAGCAGTTCTTC. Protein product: CASSVGSSAGGMKQFF.

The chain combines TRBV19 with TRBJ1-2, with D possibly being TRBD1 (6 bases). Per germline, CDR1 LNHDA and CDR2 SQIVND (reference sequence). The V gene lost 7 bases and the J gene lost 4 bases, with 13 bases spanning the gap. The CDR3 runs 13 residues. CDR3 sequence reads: CASTTTGGYGYTF. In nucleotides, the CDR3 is TGTGCCAGTACCACGACAGGCGGCTATGGCTACACCTTC.

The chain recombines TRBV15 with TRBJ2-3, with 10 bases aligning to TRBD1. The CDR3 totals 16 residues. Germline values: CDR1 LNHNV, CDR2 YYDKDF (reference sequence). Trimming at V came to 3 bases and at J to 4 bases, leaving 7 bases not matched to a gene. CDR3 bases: TGTGCCACCAGCAGCCGACAGGGGGCTGTTTCAGATACGCAGTATTTT. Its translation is CATSSRQGAVSDTQYF.

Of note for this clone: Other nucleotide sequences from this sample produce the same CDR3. The CDR3 DNA sequence: TGTGCCAGCAGTGAAGACAGGGGTCCTCAGCCCCAGCATTTT. This gives the protein CASSEDRGPQPQHF. The genes are TRBV2 and TRBJ1-5; 7 nucleotides agree with TRBD1. Germline V gives CDR1 SNHLY, CDR2 FYNNEI. CDR3 length equals 14 residues. The V segment lost 1 base and the J segment 6 bases; nucleotides outside the gene matches: 3.

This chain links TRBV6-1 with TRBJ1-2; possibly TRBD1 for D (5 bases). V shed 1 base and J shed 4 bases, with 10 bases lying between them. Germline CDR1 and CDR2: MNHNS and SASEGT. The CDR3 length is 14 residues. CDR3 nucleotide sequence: TGTGCCAGCAGTGAAGGGGGGGAACCCTATGGCTACACCTTC. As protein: CASSEGGEPYGYTF.

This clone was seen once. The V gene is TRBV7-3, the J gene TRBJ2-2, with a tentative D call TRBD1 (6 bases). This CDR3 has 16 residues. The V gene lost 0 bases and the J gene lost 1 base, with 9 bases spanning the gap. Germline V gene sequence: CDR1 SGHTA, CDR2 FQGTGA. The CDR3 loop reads CASSLTATGNTGELFF. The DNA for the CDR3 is TGTGCCAGCAGCTTAACGGCGACAGGGAACACCGGGGAGCTGTTTTTT.

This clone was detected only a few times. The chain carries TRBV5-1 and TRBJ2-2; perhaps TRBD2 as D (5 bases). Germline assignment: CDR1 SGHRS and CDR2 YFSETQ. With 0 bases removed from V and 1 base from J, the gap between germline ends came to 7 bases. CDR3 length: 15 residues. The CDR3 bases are TGCGCCAGCAGCTTGGACGGGGTGAACACCGGGGAGCTGTTTTTT. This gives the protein CASSLDGVNTGELFF.

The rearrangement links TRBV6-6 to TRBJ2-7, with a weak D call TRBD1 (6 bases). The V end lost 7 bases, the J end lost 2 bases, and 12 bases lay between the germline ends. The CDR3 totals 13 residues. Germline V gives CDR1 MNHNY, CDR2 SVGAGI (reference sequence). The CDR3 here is CASNNRQAYEQYF. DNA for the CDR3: TGTGCCAGCAACAATCGACAGGCCTACGAGCAGTACTTC.

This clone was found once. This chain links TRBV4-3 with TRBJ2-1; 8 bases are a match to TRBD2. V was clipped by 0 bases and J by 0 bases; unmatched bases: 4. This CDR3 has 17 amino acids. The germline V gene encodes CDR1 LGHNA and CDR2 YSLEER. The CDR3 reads CASSQDVAGSSYNEQFF. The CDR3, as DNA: TGCGCCAGCAGCCAAGATGTAGCGGGGAGCTCCTACAATGAGCAGTTCTTC.

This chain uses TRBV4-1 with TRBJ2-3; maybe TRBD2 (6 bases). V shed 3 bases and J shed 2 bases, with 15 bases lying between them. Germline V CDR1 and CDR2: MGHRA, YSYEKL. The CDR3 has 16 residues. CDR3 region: CASSHALRGNTDTQYF. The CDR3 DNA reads TGCGCCAGCAGCCACGCGTTGCGGGGAAACACAGATACGCAGTATTTT.

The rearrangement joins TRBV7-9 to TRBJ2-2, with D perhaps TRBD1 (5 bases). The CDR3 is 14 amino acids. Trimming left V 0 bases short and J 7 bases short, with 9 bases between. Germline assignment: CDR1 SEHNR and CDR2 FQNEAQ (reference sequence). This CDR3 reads CASSLAWGGGELFF. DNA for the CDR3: TGTGCCAGCAGCTTAGCATGGGGCGGCGGGGAGCTGTTTTTT.

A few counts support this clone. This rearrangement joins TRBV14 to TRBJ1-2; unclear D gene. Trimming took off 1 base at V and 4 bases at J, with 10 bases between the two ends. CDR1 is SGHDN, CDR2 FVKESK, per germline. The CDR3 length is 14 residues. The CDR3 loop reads CASSQVSGVYGYTF. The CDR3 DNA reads TGTGCCAGCAGCCAAGTATCCGGAGTCTATGGCTACACCTTC. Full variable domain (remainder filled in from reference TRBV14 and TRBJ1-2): EAGVTQFPSHSVIEKGQTVTLRCDPISGHDNLYWYRRVMGKEIKFLLHFVKESKQDESGMPNNRFLAERTGGTYSTLKVQPAELEDSGVYFCASSQVSGVYGYTFGSGTRLTVV.

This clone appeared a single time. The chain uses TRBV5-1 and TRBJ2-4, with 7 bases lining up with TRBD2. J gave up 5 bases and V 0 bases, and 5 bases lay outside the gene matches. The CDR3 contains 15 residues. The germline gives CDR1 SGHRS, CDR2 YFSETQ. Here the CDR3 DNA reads TGCGCCAGCAGCTTGGGCGGGAGCCTCGAAAACATTCAGTACTTC. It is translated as CASSLGGSLENIQYF.

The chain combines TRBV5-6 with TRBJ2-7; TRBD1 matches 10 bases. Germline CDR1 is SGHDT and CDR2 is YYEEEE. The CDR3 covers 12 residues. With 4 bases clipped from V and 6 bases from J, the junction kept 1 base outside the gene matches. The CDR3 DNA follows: TGTGCCAGCAGCAGGGACAGGGGCGAGCAGTACTTC. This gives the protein CASSRDRGEQYF.

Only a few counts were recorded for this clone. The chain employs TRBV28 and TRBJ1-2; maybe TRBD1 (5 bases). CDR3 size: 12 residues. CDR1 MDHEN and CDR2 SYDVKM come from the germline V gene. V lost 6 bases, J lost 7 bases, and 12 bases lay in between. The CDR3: CASSVQGLGYTF. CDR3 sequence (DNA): TGTGCCAGCAGCGTTCAGGGCCTTGGCTACACCTTC.

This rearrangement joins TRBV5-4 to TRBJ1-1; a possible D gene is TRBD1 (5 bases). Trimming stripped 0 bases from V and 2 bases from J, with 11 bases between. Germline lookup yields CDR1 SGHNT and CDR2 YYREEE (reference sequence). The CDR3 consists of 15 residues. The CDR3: CASSLEPGSNTEAFF. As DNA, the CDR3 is TGTGCCAGCAGCTTGGAGCCAGGGTCAAACACTGAAGCTTTCTTT. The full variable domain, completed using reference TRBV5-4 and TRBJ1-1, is ETGVTQSPTHLIKTRGQQVTLRCSSQSGHNTVSWYQQALGQGPQFIFQYYREEENGRGNFPPRFSGLQFPNYSSELNVNALELDDSALYLCASSLEPGSNTEAFFGQGTRLTVV.

Here the CDR3 reads CASSEGGGGDTQYF. The CDR3 DNA reads as TGTGCCAGCAGTGAAGGCGGCGGGGGAGATACGCAGTATTTT. This sequence joins TRBV6-1 and TRBJ2-3, with 7 positions matching TRBD2. V lost 1 base and J lost 5; bases outside the gene matches: 3. Germline V gene data show CDR1 as MNHNS and CDR2 as SASEGT. The CDR3 extends over 14 amino acids.

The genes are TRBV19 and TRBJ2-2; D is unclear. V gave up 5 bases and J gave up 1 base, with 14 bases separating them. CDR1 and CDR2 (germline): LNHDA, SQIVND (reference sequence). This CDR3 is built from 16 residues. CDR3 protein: CASSPHARKNTGELFF. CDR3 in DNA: TGTGCCAGTAGTCCCCACGCGCGGAAGAACACCGGGGAGCTGTTTTTT.

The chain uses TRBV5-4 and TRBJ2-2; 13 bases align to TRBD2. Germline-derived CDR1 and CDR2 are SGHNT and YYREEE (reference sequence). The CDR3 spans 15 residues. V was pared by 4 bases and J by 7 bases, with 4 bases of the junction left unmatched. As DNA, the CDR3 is TGTGCCAGCAGCGAGGGACTAGCGGGAAGCGGGGAGCTGTTTTTT. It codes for CASSEGLAGSGELFF.

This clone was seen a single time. CDR3 in amino acids: CASSLVSEAFF. The CDR3 region has the DNA TGTGCCAGCAGCTTGGTATCTGAAGCTTTCTTT. J is TRBJ1-1 and V is TRBV5-8; the D is unclear. The CDR3 length is 11 residues. Germline CDR1 SGHTS, CDR2 YDEGEE. Trimming removed 0 bases from V and 6 bases from J, with 3 bases in between.

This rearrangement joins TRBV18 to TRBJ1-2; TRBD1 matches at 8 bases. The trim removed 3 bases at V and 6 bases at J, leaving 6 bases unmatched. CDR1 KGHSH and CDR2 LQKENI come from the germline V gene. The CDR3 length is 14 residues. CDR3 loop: CASSPIGQGDGYTF. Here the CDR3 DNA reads TGTGCCAGCTCACCTATTGGACAGGGTGATGGCTACACCTTC.

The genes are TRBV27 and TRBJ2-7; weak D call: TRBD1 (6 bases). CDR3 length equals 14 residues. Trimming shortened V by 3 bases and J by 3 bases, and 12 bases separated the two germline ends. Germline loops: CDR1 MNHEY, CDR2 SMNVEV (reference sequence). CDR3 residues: CASSLLTGFYEQYF. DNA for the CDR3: TGTGCCAGCAGTTTGCTCACAGGGTTCTACGAGCAGTACTTC.